These 10 T cell receptor beta chains came from one sample sequenced in a study of Ad26.COV2.S vaccination and SARS-CoV-2 variants. Noted treatment: some 19 received Ad26.COV2.S at low or high dose, single or two shots; about 5 received placebo; per-sample allocation not given. The study sampled participants on day 63 after the first vaccine or placebo injection. The assay was immunoSEQ multiplex PCR, and TCRdb's table has in-frame clones only and misses some. The repertoire includes about 400,000 clones, over 75% of them detected once, and about 3.6% sits in the top ten. The material was peripheral blood, obtained in a trial of Ad26.COV2.S vaccine versus placebo. Receptors originate from a person between 18 and 65 years old who received the Ad26.COV2.S COVID-19 vaccine or a placebo.

V and J are TRBV6-5 and TRBJ2-1, with no clear D. V lost 0 bases and J lost 6, with 6 bases in between. The CDR3 runs to 13 residues. The germline V gene has CDR1 MNHEY and CDR2 SVGAGI. The CDR3: CASSYSRGNEQFF. CDR3 nucleotides: TGTGCCAGCAGTTACTCGCGCGGCAATGAGCAGTTCTTC.

The chain has TRBV6-5 and TRBJ1-5; 8 bases agree with TRBD1. The CDR3 is 15 residues long. Per the germline V gene, CDR1 is MNHEY and CDR2 is SVGAGI. After removal of 6 bases from V and 0 bases from J, the junction contained 4 bases not matched to a gene. In DNA form, the CDR3 reads TGTGCCAGCAGCCTGACAGGGGATAGCAATCAGCCCCAGCATTTT. As protein: CASSLTGDSNQPQHF.

The V gene is TRBV4-1, the J gene TRBJ2-1, with TRBD1 matching over 9 bases. The CDR3 runs 15 residues. V was clipped by 4 bases and J by 5 bases; unmatched bases: 6. Germline V gene lookup returns CDR1 MGHRA and CDR2 YSYEKL. CDR3 sequence reads: CASSPEDRGHNEQFF. CDR3 coding DNA: TGCGCCAGCAGCCCCGAGGACAGGGGTCACAATGAGCAGTTCTTC.

The rearrangement joins TRBV20-1 to TRBJ2-7; D gene unclear. CDR1 and CDR2 from the germline V gene are DFQATT and SNEGSKA (reference sequence). The CDR3 is 11 amino acids. V shed 6 bases and J shed 2 bases, with 8 bases lying between them. In DNA, the CDR3 is TGCAGTGCGTCAGAAACCTACGAGCAGTACTTC. Amino acid sequence: CSASETYEQYF.

The chain couples TRBV24-1 to TRBJ2-5; 7 positions match TRBD2. There are 16 residues in the CDR3. Germline CDR1 reads KGHDR; CDR2 reads SFDVKD. J lost 2 bases, V lost 7 bases, and 12 bases had no gene match. The CDR3 spells CATRGRDLGEQETQYF. The CDR3 DNA follows: TGTGCCACCAGGGGGAGGGACTTAGGGGAACAAGAGACCCAGTACTTC.

V and J are TRBV4-1 and TRBJ2-2, with D maybe TRBD2 (6 bases). The CDR3 spans 17 residues. Germline lookup yields CDR1 MGHRA and CDR2 YSYEKL. The V end was cut by 1 base, the J end by 3 bases, with 15 bases between. CDR3: CASSQAIRELHTGELFF. Written as DNA, the CDR3 is TGCGCCAGCAGCCAAGCTATCCGGGAGCTACACACCGGGGAGCTGTTTTTT.

The rearrangement joins TRBV19 to TRBJ2-3, with 10 bases lining up with TRBD1. CDR1 and CDR2 from the germline V gene are LNHDA and SQIVND (reference sequence). The CDR3 has 14 amino acids. J gave up 3 bases and V 7 bases, and 4 bases lay outside the gene matches. CDR3 nucleotide sequence: TGTGCCAGTAATTGGGGACAGGGGACAGATACGCAGTATTTT. Protein sequence: CASNWGQGTDTQYF. Full variable domain (outside the CDR3, taken from reference TRBV19 and TRBJ2-3): DGGITQSPKYLFRKEGQNVTLSCEQNLNHDAMYWYRQDPGQGLRLIYYSQIVNDFQKGDIAEGYSVSREKKESFPLTVTSAQKNPTAFYLCASNWGQGTDTQYFGPGTRLTVL.

This sequence joins TRBV5-4 and TRBJ2-1; a possible D gene is TRBD1 (6 bases). Trimming cost V 0 bases and J 4 bases, with 11 bases left between them. Looked up from germline, CDR1 is SGHNT and CDR2 is YYREEE (reference sequence). The CDR3 loop spans 15 amino acids. The CDR3 DNA sequence: TGTGCCAGCAGCTTGGGACAGGCCCCTTACAATGAGCAGTTCTTC. The encoded protein is CASSLGQAPYNEQFF.

The chain recombines TRBV6-2 or TRBV6-3 with TRBJ1-2, with 9 bases identical to TRBD1. Germline trimming cut 6 bases from V and 3 bases from J; bases unmatched to any gene: 5. The length of the CDR3 is 14 residues. Germline V gene data show CDR1 as MNHEY and CDR2 as SVGEGT. The CDR3 coding sequence is TGTGCCAGCAGCCTCCGGGACAGGGACTATGGCTACACCTTC. Its translation: CASSLRDRDYGYTF.

This chain joins TRBV9 and TRBJ1-6, with D uncertain. Per the germline V gene, CDR1 is SGDLS and CDR2 is YYNGEE. The V end was cut by 4 bases, the J end by 0 bases, with 8 bases between. The CDR3 length is 15 residues. The CDR3 sequence: CASSPSGSYNSPLHF. CDR3 nucleotides: TGTGCCAGCAGCCCGAGCGGCTCCTATAATTCACCCCTCCACTTT.